This T cell receptor beta chain was identified during a study of T cell changes during pregnancy in multiple sclerosis. The table came from immunoSEQ multiplex PCR; TCRdb's copy has only in-frame clones and leaves some out. Here the sample spans approximately 92,000 clones, about 94% being singletons. This CDR3 has 14 amino acids. The ends were cut back, 1 base at V and 3 bases at J, with 10 bases in the middle. Germline CDR1 SGHNT, CDR2 YENEEA. The clonotype comes from a female donor with multiple sclerosis, enrolled in a pregnancy study. The J gene is TRBJ2-7, the V gene TRBV11-3; weak D call: TRBD2 (5 bases). The specimen comprised peripheral blood, sampled after pregnancy. CDR3 amino acids: CASSLAASSYEQYF. The DNA of the CDR3 is TGTGCCAGCAGCTTAGCGGCTAGCAGCTACGAGCAGTACTTC.